The source of this T cell receptor beta chain is a study of neurological immune-mediated disorders. Germline V lookup: CDR1 LNHNV, CDR2 YYDKDF (reference sequence). CDR3 length equals 16 residues. The authors made cDNA by 5'RACE with 10-nucleotide random UMIs. TCRdb reprocessed the 5' RACE reads via MiXCR and lists one record per CDR3 protein. The sample carries 85,000 to 110,000 distinct CDR3 sequences, less than 14% recorded once. In regard to this clonotype: A read error is possible here, since a much larger clone lies one base away.

The time point here: longitudinal time-point 3. The chain employs TRBV15 and TRBJ2-3, with a possible D match to TRBD1 (6 bases). The TCR comes from a female donor with HTLV-1-associated myelopathy (HAM/TSP). Sequencing input: PBMCs. The CDR3 region is CVTSRGIQGGTDTQYF. The CDR3 DNA sequence: TGTGTCACCAGCAGAGGCATACAGGGAGGCACAGATACGCAGTATTTT.